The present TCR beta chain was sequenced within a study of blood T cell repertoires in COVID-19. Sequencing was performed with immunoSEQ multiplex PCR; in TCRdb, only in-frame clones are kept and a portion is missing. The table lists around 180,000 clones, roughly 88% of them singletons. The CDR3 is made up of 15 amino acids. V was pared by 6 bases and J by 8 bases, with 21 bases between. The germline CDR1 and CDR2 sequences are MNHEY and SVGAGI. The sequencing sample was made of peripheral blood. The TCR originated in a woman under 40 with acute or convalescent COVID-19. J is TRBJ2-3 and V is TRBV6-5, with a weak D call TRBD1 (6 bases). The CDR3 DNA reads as TGTGCCAGCAGACCCTTAGGGGGAGAGGAAGGTACGCAGTATTTT. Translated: CASRPLGGEEGTQYF.